This T cell receptor (beta chain) emerged from a study of PD-1 blockade in classical Hodgkin lymphoma. General observations from the study: Newly diagnosed patients reportedly had lower baseline TCR diversity than healthy donors. Although disease activity or prior therapy may be involved, causes of the repertoire differences remain undefined.

Assay used: immunoSEQ multiplex PCR; TCRdb lists only in-frame clones, some missing. Of about 20,000 clones listed, approximately 89% are singletons. The CDR3 runs to 14 residues. Germline V gene sequence: CDR1 LGHNA, CDR2 YNFKEQ. Trimming shortened V by 7 bases and J by 5 bases, and 15 bases separated the two germline ends. Comment on this clone: The antigen remains undetermined.

Regarding time point: newly diagnosed, previously untreated cHL patient sample. With magnetic negative selection, CD4+ T cells were purified from PBMCs that had been thawed. Untreated, newly diagnosed classical Hodgkin lymphoma PBMCs were used for comparison. This clonotype was sampled from a human donor with classical Hodgkin lymphoma. The sample taken for sequencing was CD4+ T cells from blood. V usage is TRBV4-2 and J usage is TRBJ2-1; maybe TRBD2 (5 bases). CDR3 in DNA: TGTGCCAGCACGTGGGGAGCGGACCACAATGAGCAGTTCTTC. Its translation: CASTWGADHNEQFF.